The TCR beta chain described here comes from a study of T cells in Graves' hyperthyroidism and ophthalmopathy. Study-wide context: Peripheral blood was taken when the disease was first diagnosed, before any treatment began.

Hyperthyroidism in the patients, aged 18 to 65, was newly diagnosed and under 2 months in duration. A patient was excluded if there was uncontrolled infection, other autoimmune disease, pregnancy or lactation. PBMCs were derived from around 10 ml fresh peripheral blood. The source material, RNA transcripts, was used to amplify TCR beta CDR3 regions. The HTBI primer set served for first-round RT-PCR of the TCR CDR3. MiXCR, applied by TCRdb to the multiplex PCR reads, yields one record per CDR3 protein. The sample contains about 560,000 distinct CDR3 sequences, less than 20% of which appear only once. The trim removed 0 bases at V and 6 bases at J, leaving 5 bases unmatched. Germline CDR1 reads GTSNPN; CDR2 reads SVGIG (reference sequence). CDR3 size: 14 residues.

V is TRBV30 and J is TRBJ2-1, with 7 bases lining up with TRBD1. Sequencing input: blood. The receptor comes from a woman aged 30 to 39 with Graves' hyperthyroidism. The CDR3 region has the DNA TGTGCCTGGAGTGTTGGAGGACAGGCCAATGAGCAGTTCTTC. Amino acids: CAWSVGGQANEQFF.